A single sample gave rise to the 23 T cell receptor beta chains below, sequenced in a study of blood T cell repertoires in COVID-19. Produced via immunoSEQ multiplex PCR; TCRdb's table is partial and in-frame only. The table includes about 220,000 clones, 84% detected once. The source material was PBMCs or T cells enriched from blood (not recorded which). These receptors were collected from a middle-aged woman who had recovered from COVID-19.

The rearrangement uses TRBV30 and TRBJ1-1; D is unclear. V shed 0 bases and J shed 6 bases, with 11 bases lying between them. The CDR3 has 13 amino acids. Germline CDR1 GTSNPN, CDR2 SVGIG (reference sequence). As DNA, the CDR3 is TGTGCCTGGAGTGTACAAATTTCCGCTGAAGCTTTCTTT. Translating it yields CAWSVQISAEAFF. Filled out from reference TRBV30 and TRBJ1-1, the complete variable domain reads SQTIHQWPATLVQPVGSPLSLECTVEGTSNPNLYWYRQAAGRGLQLLFYSVGIGQISSEVPQNLSASRPQDRQFILSSKKLLLSDSGFYLCAWSVQISAEAFFGQGTRLTVV.

This clone was counted once. J is TRBJ1-5 and V is TRBV5-5; 8 bases match TRBD1. V shed 4 bases and J 4 bases; nucleotides not matched to a gene: 13. The CDR3 runs to 17 residues. Germline assignment: CDR1 SGHKS and CDR2 YYEKEE (reference sequence). CDR3 nucleotides: TGTGCCAGCAGCCTAAGGACAGGGCAACTTAGTAATCAGCCCCAGCATTTT. Protein product: CASSLRTGQLSNQPQHF.

CDR3 bases: TGTGCCAGCAGCCCCCGGGACAGGGGCAATGAGCAGTTCTTC. Protein sequence: CASSPRDRGNEQFF. The J gene is TRBJ2-1, the V gene TRBV11-3; 10 nucleotides agree with TRBD1. The CDR3 consists of 14 residues. From germline, CDR1 is SGHNT and CDR2 YENEEA. Germline trimming cut 5 bases from V and 6 bases from J; bases unmatched to any gene: 4.

V is TRBV7-8 and J is TRBJ2-7; D is perhaps TRBD1 (5 bases). The germline V gene encodes CDR1 SGHVS and CDR2 FQNEAQ. The CDR3 totals 11 residues. The V end lost 3 bases, the J end lost 10 bases, and 10 bases lay between the germline ends. The CDR3 sequence: CASSFGASQYF. The CDR3 DNA follows: TGTGCCAGCAGCTTTGGGGCATCCCAGTACTTC.

V and J are TRBV5-5 and TRBJ2-7; TRBD1 agrees at 8 bases. Trimming cost V 4 bases and J 2 bases; bases outside gene matches: 5. Germline lookup yields CDR1 SGHKS and CDR2 YYEKEE (reference sequence). The CDR3 runs 14 residues. The CDR3 bases are TGTGCCAGCAGCCCCGGACAGGGCCCCTACGAGCAGTACGTC. Protein product: CASSPGQGPYEQYV.

This clone was observed a few times. This chain uses TRBV7-2 with TRBJ1-5; no clear D. CDR3 length: 14 residues. Trimming cost V 8 bases and J 5 bases, with 16 bases left between them. Germline V gives CDR1 SGHTA, CDR2 FQGNSA. The CDR3 bases are TGTGCCAGCTCCCCGAGGCGGGCTGATCAGCCCCAGCATTTT. Residues: CASSPRRADQPQHF.

The chain links TRBV2 to TRBJ1-5; 7 bases align to TRBD1. The CDR3 runs 13 residues. V lost 10 bases to trimming and J lost 6 bases; unmatched junction nucleotides: 9. Germline loops: CDR1 SNHLY, CDR2 FYNNEI. The CDR3 DNA reads TGTGCCACCAAGGGGACAGAGGGTCAGCCCCAGCATTTT. Residues: CATKGTEGQPQHF.

This clone was seen a single time. The rearrangement uses TRBV28 and TRBJ1-5; tentatively, D is TRBD1 (5 bases). This CDR3 contains 15 residues. V shed 3 bases and J shed 2 bases, with 11 bases lying between them. Germline CDR1 reads MDHEN; CDR2 reads SYDVKM. CDR3 bases: TGTGCCAGCAGTTTGCGGACGGGGGGCAATCAGCCCCAGCATTTT. Translation: CASSLRTGGNQPQHF.

A single count supports this clone. The CDR3 DNA follows: TGTGCCAGCAGCCAAGGAGGGTTCTATGGCTACACCTTC. It is translated as CASSQGGFYGYTF. This chain links TRBV14 with TRBJ1-2; no clear D gene. The germline V and J ends were trimmed by 1 base and 4 bases, with 7 bases remaining between them. There are 13 residues in the CDR3. CDR1 is SGHDN, CDR2 FVKESK, per germline.

The V call is TRBV2, the J call TRBJ1-5, with D maybe TRBD1 (6 bases). V lost 7 bases, J lost 6 bases, and 19 bases lay in between. CDR3 length equals 15 residues. The germline V gene encodes CDR1 SNHLY and CDR2 FYNNEI. CDR3 region: CASNLGGVRSQPQHF. CDR3 nucleotides: TGTGCCAGCAACTTAGGGGGGGTGAGAAGTCAGCCCCAGCATTTT.

This chain joins TRBV2 and TRBJ1-2; TRBD1 matches 7 bases. Trimming removed 10 bases from V and 3 bases from J; junction bases left unmatched: 5. This CDR3 is built from 12 residues. Germline CDR1 reads SNHLY; CDR2 reads FYNNEI. The chain's CDR3 is CATGTAYYGYTF. In nucleotides, the CDR3 is TGTGCCACGGGGACAGCTTACTATGGCTACACCTTC.

The V and J genes are TRBV27 and TRBJ2-7, with TRBD1 as a possible D gene (6 bases). Between the trimmed V and J ends, which lost 4 bases and 0 bases, there was a span of 16 bases. Germline-derived CDR1 and CDR2 are MNHEY and SMNVEV (reference sequence). The CDR3 covers 16 residues. CDR3 DNA sequence: TGTGCCAGCAGTTACGCGACAGGTAACCCCTCCTACGAGCAGTACTTC. Protein product: CASSYATGNPSYEQYF.

The chain combines TRBV5-4 with TRBJ2-1; maybe TRBD2 (6 bases). Per germline, CDR1 SGHNT and CDR2 YYREEE (reference sequence). With 3 bases removed from V and 1 base from J, the gap between germline ends came to 8 bases. This CDR3 is 14 amino acids long. In DNA, the CDR3 is TGTGCCAGCAGCTCTGGGAGGTCCTACAATGAGCAGTTCTTC. It codes for CASSSGRSYNEQFF.

V and J are TRBV30 and TRBJ1-3; 8 bases align to TRBD1. CDR1 and CDR2 from the germline V gene are GTSNPN and SVGIG (reference sequence). The CDR3 totals 17 residues. V lost 0 bases to trimming and J lost 8 bases; unmatched junction nucleotides: 15. For the CDR3, the DNA is TGTGCCTGGAGTGTCCAGGGGGCGCTGGGGTTGACGGACACCATATATTTT. It codes for CAWSVQGALGLTDTIYF.

This rearrangement joins TRBV24-1 to TRBJ2-2; 11 positions agree with TRBD1. Germline CDR1 KGHDR, CDR2 SFDVKD. J gave up 4 bases and V 3 bases, and 3 bases lay outside the gene matches. CDR3 length: 16 amino acids. The CDR3 bases are TGTGCCACCAGTGATCCCGGGACAGGGGGCACCGGGGAGCTGTTTTTT. It specifies CATSDPGTGGTGELFF.

This clone was seen more than once but under ten times. This chain links TRBV2 with TRBJ2-5, with D possibly TRBD1 on 5 matching bases. The CDR3 is 13 residues long. The germline CDR1 and CDR2 sequences are SNHLY and FYNNEI. The germline V and J ends were trimmed by 4 bases and 1 base, with 7 bases remaining between them. CDR3 region: CASSGQSQETQYF. As DNA, the CDR3 is TGTGCCAGCAGTGGACAGAGCCAAGAGACCCAGTACTTC.

The genes are TRBV7-9 and TRBJ2-1; 7 bases map to TRBD2. Germline V gene sequence: CDR1 SEHNR, CDR2 FQNEAQ (reference sequence). V lost 5 bases and J lost 8; bases outside the gene matches: 12. This CDR3 has 15 amino acids. CDR3 sequence reads: CASSRRTSIEDEQFF. The CDR3 nucleotides are TGTGCCAGCAGCCGGAGGACTAGTATTGAGGATGAGCAGTTCTTC.

In this sample, this clone turned up many times. The CDR3 coding sequence is TGTGCCAGCACCGGCTCCGGGACAGGGGGCTACGAGCAGTACTTC. It translates to CASTGSGTGGYEQYF. The V and J genes are TRBV28 and TRBJ2-7, with 11 nucleotides matching TRBD1. CDR1 MDHEN and CDR2 SYDVKM come from the germline V gene. V gave up 7 bases and J gave up 3 bases; unmatched junction bases: 8. The CDR3 has 15 amino acids.

The genes are TRBV9 and TRBJ2-2; D possibly corresponds to TRBD2 (6 bases). Per germline, CDR1 SGDLS and CDR2 YYNGEE. This CDR3 is built from 15 residues. V was trimmed by 0 bases and J by 6 bases, leaving 12 bases between them. The CDR3 is CASSVAALAPGELFF. The CDR3 DNA reads TGTGCCAGCAGCGTAGCGGCGCTAGCGCCCGGGGAGCTGTTTTTT.

This clone was observed a few times. This chain joins TRBV7-3 and TRBJ2-1, with a possible D match to TRBD2 (7 bases). This CDR3 has 13 amino acids. Trimming took 4 bases from V and 9 from J, leaving 13 bases between them. Germline lookup yields CDR1 SGHTA and CDR2 FQGTGA. The CDR3 bases are TGTGCCAGCAGCTATAGGGGGGGACGTGAGCAGTTCTTC. Translated: CASSYRGGREQFF.

This chain connects TRBV6-6 to TRBJ1-1; D gene ambiguous. Germline V gene lookup returns CDR1 MNHNY and CDR2 SVGAGI (reference sequence). Trimming stripped 5 bases from V and 1 base from J, with 17 bases between. The CDR3 is 16 amino acids. The CDR3 sequence is CASSRTVRVRNTEAFF. CDR3 coding DNA: TGTGCCAGCAGTCGAACGGTGAGGGTTCGGAACACTGAAGCTTTCTTT.

CDR3 DNA: TGCGCCAGCAGCCATTCTTCACAGGGGGTAAAAGAGACCCAGTACTTC. It specifies CASSHSSQGVKETQYF. This chain joins TRBV4-1 and TRBJ2-5, with 8 positions matching TRBD1. V lost 3 bases and J lost 3; bases outside the gene matches: 9. Germline CDR1 reads MGHRA; CDR2 reads YSYEKL. The CDR3 is made up of 16 amino acids.

The chain carries TRBV28 and TRBJ2-4; D gene uncertain. The V and J ends lost 8 bases and 1 base respectively, with 15 bases between them. The germline V gene encodes CDR1 MDHEN and CDR2 SYDVKM. The length of the CDR3 is 15 residues. CDR3 nucleotides: TGTGCCAGCTGGTCGGCAGGTGACGCCAAAAACATTCAGTACTTC. Its protein product is CASWSAGDAKNIQYF.